This TCR beta chain stems from a study of cytomegalovirus exposure and HLA in healthy donors. Study in general: About 83 million unique TCRs from HLA-typed donors made up an early data release.

PCR used 60 Vbeta primers and 13 Jbeta primers. Clones were read by immunoSEQ multiplex PCR, and TCRdb kept only the in-frame ones, dropping some. The sample holds about 150,000 clones, 70% to 80% seen once. Of note for this clone: Its antigen is unidentified.

This CDR3 contains 15 residues. Germline CDR1 is SGHNT and CDR2 is YYREEE (reference sequence). V was shortened by 0 bases and J by 0 bases, with 9 bases between the two germline ends. The study's findings and limits: As immune exposure information, only CMV serostatus was available.

This TCR derives from a female donor in good health and CMV-seropositive. Specimen: PBMCs. The chain is built from TRBV5-4 and TRBJ1-2; D gene ambiguous. CDR3 region: CASSLARGANYGYTF. The CDR3, as DNA: TGTGCCAGCAGCTTGGCCCGGGGTGCTAACTATGGCTACACCTTC.